These 6 T cell receptor beta chains originate from one sample sequenced in a study of CD8+CD57+ T cells in acquired aplastic anemia. CDR3 and TCR beta VDJ profiling relied on a genomic DNA template. Each CDR3 protein is one row after TCRdb ran MiXCR on the reads. This sample has some 180,000 distinct CDR3 sequences, with 55% to 65% found just once. Patients chosen for sequencing had CD8+CD57+ cells that had expanded, as shown by flow cytometry. The sample was sorted CD4+, CD8+, or CD8+CD57+ T cells (not recorded which) from PBMCs. The source of these receptors is a human donor with aplastic anemia.

The chain carries TRBV2 and TRBJ1-1; a weak D match, TRBD1 (6 bases). This CDR3 region has 14 residues. V was pared by 6 bases and J by 4 bases, with 15 bases between. Germline CDR1 and CDR2: SNHLY and FYNNEI. The CDR3 sequence: CASSSNRVGTEAFF. The CDR3, as DNA: TGTGCCAGCAGCTCAAACAGGGTAGGCACTGAAGCTTTCTTT.

This clonotype was counted many times. The gene calls are TRBV4-1 and TRBJ1-3; D not resolved. CDR3 length: 16 residues. V was cut by 1 base and J by 2 bases, with 12 bases left in between. Per the germline V gene, CDR1 is MGHRA and CDR2 is YSYEKL. The CDR3 bases are TGCGCCAGCAGCCAAGGGGAAATGGGGACTGGAAACACCATATATTTT. Encoded protein: CASSQGEMGTGNTIYF.

This clonotype showed up just once. CDR3 DNA sequence: TGTGCCAGCAGCTTGAAAGGGGCGGATGGCTACACCTTC. This gives the protein CASSLKGADGYTF. This chain uses TRBV5-6 with TRBJ1-2; perhaps TRBD1 as D (5 bases). This CDR3 region has 13 residues. Per germline, CDR1 SGHDT and CDR2 YYEEEE. V was trimmed by 1 base and J by 6 bases, leaving 10 bases between them.

The chain carries TRBV19 and TRBJ1-3, with TRBD1 as a possible D gene (6 bases). The germline V gene encodes CDR1 LNHDA and CDR2 SQIVND (reference sequence). The CDR3 runs to 13 residues. The V and J ends lost 6 bases and 7 bases respectively, with 13 bases between them. CDR3 amino acids: CASRTGGANTIYF. The CDR3 DNA sequence: TGTGCCAGTAGGACGGGGGGGGCGAACACCATATATTTT.

In this sample, this clonotype turned up many times. The chain combines TRBV27 with TRBJ1-4; 7 bases agree with TRBD1. The germline V gene encodes CDR1 MNHEY and CDR2 SMNVEV (reference sequence). V lost 10 bases to trimming and J lost 13 bases; unmatched junction nucleotides: 6. CDR3 length: 10 amino acids. The CDR3 reads CANPGGPLFF. The CDR3 nucleotides read TGTGCCAACCCAGGGGGACCACTGTTTTTT.

This clonotype was seen repeatedly, ten times or more. The J gene is TRBJ2-1, the V gene TRBV10-1, with 11 bases that match TRBD2. CDR3 size: 15 residues. Trimming took 10 bases from V and 5 from J; bases not matched to a gene: 10. Per the germline V gene, CDR1 is WNHNN and CDR2 is SYGVQD (reference sequence). CDR3 DNA: TGCGCCATCCTTAGCGGGGGGGCCGTTAACAATGAGCAGTTCTTC. Amino acid sequence: CAILSGGAVNNEQFF.